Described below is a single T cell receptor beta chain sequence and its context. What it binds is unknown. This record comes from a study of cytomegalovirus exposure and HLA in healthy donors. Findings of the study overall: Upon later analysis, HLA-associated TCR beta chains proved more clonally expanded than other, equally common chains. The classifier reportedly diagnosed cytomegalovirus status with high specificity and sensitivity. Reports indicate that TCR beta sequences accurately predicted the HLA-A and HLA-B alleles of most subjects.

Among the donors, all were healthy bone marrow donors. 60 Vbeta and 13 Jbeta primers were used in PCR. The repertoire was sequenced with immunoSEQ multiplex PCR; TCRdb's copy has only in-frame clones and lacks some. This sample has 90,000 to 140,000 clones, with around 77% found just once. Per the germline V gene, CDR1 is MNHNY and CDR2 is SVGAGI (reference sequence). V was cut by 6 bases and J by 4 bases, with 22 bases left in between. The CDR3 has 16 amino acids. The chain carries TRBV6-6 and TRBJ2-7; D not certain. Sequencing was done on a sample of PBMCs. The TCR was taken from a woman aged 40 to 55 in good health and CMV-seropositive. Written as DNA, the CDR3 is TGTGCCAGCAGCTACACCCACCGGAGTTCCCTTTACGAGCAGTACTTC. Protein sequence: CASSYTHRSSLYEQYF.